The next 14 T cell receptor beta chains were all read from a single sample in a study of regulatory T cells in long-lasting Graves disease. Sample time point: newly diagnosed GD, antithyroid drugs for less than 3 months. There was RNA extracted from PBMCs, and the TCR library was made from it. Libraries of TCR beta came from iRepertoire HTBI primers plus Arm-PCR of CDR3 regions. MiXCR was run by TCRdb on the multiplex PCR reads, yielding one entry per CDR3 protein. The repertoire holds more than 400,000 distinct CDR3 sequences, with 16% as singletons. The same specimen was also included in a second study, on T cells in Graves' hyperthyroidism and ophthalmopathy.

Specimen: peripheral blood mononuclear cells (PBMCs), collected at new diagnosis, from a patient treated with antithyroid drugs. All receptors come from a woman in her twenties or thirties with Graves disease.

This clonotype was counted a few times. This chain connects TRBV3-2 to TRBJ2-7; the tabulated D call, TRBD2, remains unverified against the DNA. TRBV3-2 is given as a pseudogene. The CDR3 totals 18 residues. CDR3 sequence (DNA): TGTGCCAGCACCCTACCGTTAGCGGGAGGGCCTTGGTCCTACGAGCAGTACTTC. Its translation: CASTLPLAGGPWSYEQYF.

The chain employs TRBV28 and TRBJ1-1, with D possibly TRBD1 on 5 matching bases. V dropped 7 bases and J dropped 7 bases, with 13 bases sitting between them. CDR1 and CDR2 from the germline V gene are MDHEN and SYDVKM. The CDR3 is made up of 12 amino acids. The CDR3 nucleotides are TGTGCCAGCAACTGGGGCGAGGGTGAAGCTTTCTTT. This gives the protein CASNWGEGEAFF.

The gene calls are TRBV10-3 and TRBJ2-1, with D perhaps TRBD2 (6 bases). Trimming removed 2 bases at V and 8 bases at J, with 13 bases between. CDR3 size: 14 residues. Germline CDR1 reads ENHRY; CDR2 reads SYGVKD. DNA for the CDR3: TGTGCCATCAGTGAGGGTCAGGGACTCGATGAGCAGTTCTTC. It specifies CAISEGQGLDEQFF.

Concerning this clonotype: It is likely a read error: a sequence one base away is far more abundant. The rearrangement joins TRBV3-2 to TRBJ2-3; the table's D call, TRBD2, was not checked against the DNA. TRBV3-2 is reported as a pseudogene. The CDR3 covers 14 residues. CDR3 bases: TGTGCCAGCAGTGAGGAGGGAAAGACAGATACGCGGTATTTT. This sequence encodes CASSEEGKTDTRYF.

The rearrangement uses TRBV10-1 and TRBJ1-1; possible D gene TRBD1, 6 bases. The CDR3 has 15 residues. Trimming took 6 bases from V and 1 from J, leaving 15 bases between them. CDR1 is WNHNN and CDR2 is SYGVQD in the germline V gene (reference sequence). This chain's CDR3 is CASSPAGTQNTEAFF. CDR3 DNA sequence: TGCGCCAGCAGCCCAGCGGGGACACAGAACACTGAAGCTTTCTTT.

This rearrangement joins TRBV18 to TRBJ2-7; TRBD1 is a possible D gene (5 bases). Trimming took off 3 bases at V and 3 bases at J, with 12 bases between the two ends. The CDR3 extends over 14 amino acids. CDR1 KGHSH and CDR2 LQKENI come from the germline V gene. CDR3 nucleotides: TGTGCCAGCTCACCCCCGGACAAGTACTACGAGCAGTACTTC. Translated, it gives CASSPPDKYYEQYF. Full variable domain (missing parts from reference TRBV18 and TRBJ2-7): NAGVMQNPRHLVRRRGQEARLRCSPMKGHSHVYWYRQLPEEGLKFMVYLQKENIIDESGMPKERFSAEFPKEGPSILRIQQVVRGDSAAYFCASSPPDKYYEQYFGPGTRLTVT.

At least ten counts were recorded for this clonotype. The rearrangement links TRBV20-1 to TRBJ2-5, with TRBD2 matching over 8 bases. The CDR3 covers 15 residues. V lost 2 bases to trimming and J lost 4 bases; unmatched junction nucleotides: 9. The germline V gene has CDR1 DFQATT and CDR2 SNEGSKA (reference sequence). Here the CDR3 reads CSARPSREGRETQYF. CDR3 in DNA: TGCAGTGCTAGACCCAGCCGGGAGGGCCGAGAGACCCAGTACTTC.

This clonotype was seen at least ten times. The CDR3 nucleotides read TGTGCCAGCAGGGGTACTACGGGACAAATTGAAGCTTTCTTT. Translating it yields CASRGTTGQIEAFF. The rearrangement joins TRBV6-2 or TRBV6-3 to TRBJ1-1; D might be TRBD1 (6 bases). This CDR3 region has 14 residues. V was clipped by 6 bases and J by 7 bases, with 18 bases between them. Germline V gives CDR1 MNHEY, CDR2 SVGEGT.

This clonotype was counted ten times or more. The J gene is TRBJ2-7, the V gene TRBV20-1, with 12 positions matching TRBD2. The CDR3 has 17 residues. J was trimmed by 0 bases and V by 8 bases; bases with no gene match: 14. The germline gives CDR1 DFQATT, CDR2 SNEGSKA (reference sequence). The CDR3 region has the DNA TGCAGTATCTTTAGCGGGACTAGCGGGTACTACTCCTACGAGCAGTACTTC. Its translation: CSIFSGTSGYYSYEQYF.

This clonotype came up many times. The J gene is TRBJ2-7, the V gene TRBV18, with D possibly being TRBD1 (6 bases). The CDR3 sequence is 14 residues long. Germline V gene sequence: CDR1 KGHSH, CDR2 LQKENI. Between the trimmed V and J ends, which lost 3 bases and 2 bases, there was a span of 11 bases. In DNA, the CDR3 is TGTGCCAGCTCACCCGACAGGCAAACCTACGAGCAGTACTTC. This codes for CASSPDRQTYEQYF.

This clonotype came up many times. CDR3 in amino acids: CASSSGRSRRTDTQYF. The DNA for the CDR3 is TGTGCCTCGTCTAGCGGGAGGTCGCGGCGCACAGATACGCAGTATTTT. The V gene is TRBV24-1, the J gene TRBJ2-3; TRBD2 aligns across 11 bases. V lost 12 bases and J lost 1; bases outside the gene matches: 11. The V gene's germline CDR1 is KGHDR and CDR2 SFDVKD. This CDR3 contains 16 residues.

The sample holds many counts of this clonotype. This rearrangement joins TRBV11-2 to TRBJ2-7; D call uncertain. Germline lookup yields CDR1 SGHAT and CDR2 FQNNGV. The CDR3 extends over 11 amino acids. Trimming shortened V by 4 bases and J by 12 bases, and 13 bases separated the two germline ends. This CDR3 reads CASSWSALPYF. The CDR3 nucleotides read TGTGCCAGCAGCTGGTCAGCGTTACCGTACTTC.

This clonotype was observed a handful of times. The rearrangement links TRBV28 to TRBJ1-4, with a weak D call TRBD1 (6 bases). The V end lost 7 bases, the J end lost 7 bases, and 19 bases lay between the germline ends. The CDR3 contains 15 residues. Germline loops: CDR1 MDHEN, CDR2 SYDVKM. The CDR3 nucleotides read TGTGCCAGCACTTTGGAGGACAGCGGCTGTGAAAAACTGTTTTTT. Translation gives CASTLEDSGCEKLFF.

This clonotype occurred many times. The chain is built from TRBV28 and TRBJ1-1, with 12 bases matching TRBD1. The junction had 6 bases not matched to a gene; V was cut back by 4 bases and J by 3 bases. Germline lookup yields CDR1 MDHEN and CDR2 SYDVKM. The CDR3 totals 16 residues. CDR3 coding DNA: TGTGCCAGCAGTTCACCGGGACAGGGGGCGTACACTGAAGCTTTCTTT. Protein sequence: CASSSPGQGAYTEAFF.